The 19 T cell receptor beta chains in this list originate from one sample, sequenced in a study of PD-1 blockade in classical Hodgkin lymphoma (dated by TCRdb to the early 2020s). The time point label corresponds to: cycle 4 day 1 (C4D1), after less than 7 weeks of nivolumab. Every trial patient had relapsed following autologous stem cell transplantation, and prior brentuximab vedotin exposure was what differed among cohorts A, B and C. Preparation of the library involved the immunoSEQ multiplex PCR assay. TCRdb limited this immuneACCESS table to in-frame rearrangements with V and J called. A share of clones is missing; checked studies link under half to unresolved V genes, and the rest is unexplained. This sample lists 100,000 or so clones; 93% were detected once. The leading ten clones occupy 1.5% to 2.5% of the sample. The source material was peripheral blood mononuclear cells (PBMCs), sampled before the fourth cycle of nivolumab. The receptors shown here come from a human donor with classical Hodgkin lymphoma.

The chain couples TRBV10-1 to TRBJ2-7; 12 bases match TRBD2. This CDR3 is built from 15 residues. Trimming removed 3 bases from V and 4 bases from J; junction bases left unmatched: 4. Germline CDR1 reads WNHNN; CDR2 reads SYGVQD (reference sequence). The CDR3 DNA reads as TGCGCCAGCAGTGACCCGACTAGCGGGAGTTACGAGCAGTACTTC. This gives the protein CASSDPTSGSYEQYF.

The chain recombines TRBV5-1 with TRBJ2-6, with D unresolved. Trimming cost V 1 base and J 4 bases, with 12 bases left between them. The germline V gene has CDR1 SGHRS and CDR2 YFSETQ. The CDR3 totals 16 residues. The CDR3 region is CASSLSSPVGANVLTF. Here the CDR3 DNA reads TGCGCCAGCAGCTTGTCATCGCCGGTAGGGGCCAACGTCCTGACTTTC.

The chain has TRBV7-2 and TRBJ2-1; 8 bases agree with TRBD1. This CDR3 contains 15 residues. In germline, CDR1 is SGHTA, CDR2 FQGNSA. With V trimmed by 4 bases and J by 5 bases, 7 bases remained unmatched. In DNA, the CDR3 is TGTGCCAGCAGCTACAGGACAGGGACTGACAATGAGCAGTTCTTC. Translation gives CASSYRTGTDNEQFF.

This chain joins TRBV7-6 and TRBJ2-2, with TRBD2 matching 10 bases. Looked up from germline, CDR1 is SGHVS and CDR2 is FNYEAQ. The V gene end was trimmed by 1 base and the J gene end by 5 bases; junction bases not matched to a gene: 10. This CDR3 has 18 amino acids. CDR3 bases: TGTGCCAGCAGCTTAGTAGGGCCTAGCGGGAGTTTGACCGGGGAGCTGTTTTTT. This codes for CASSLVGPSGSLTGELFF.

The V and J genes are TRBV4-2 and TRBJ1-1, with TRBD1 matching 7 bases. Germline CDR1 is LGHNA and CDR2 is YNFKEQ. The ends lost 5 bases at V and 3 bases at J; junction bases unmatched: 6. The CDR3 runs 14 residues. The CDR3 spells CASSDLTGDTEAFF. CDR3 nucleotides: TGTGCCAGCAGCGACCTTACAGGGGACACTGAAGCTTTCTTT.

The J gene is TRBJ2-5, the V gene TRBV7-8; D gene unclear. This CDR3 has 15 amino acids. V lost 4 bases to trimming and J lost 5 bases, with 17 bases between them. From germline, CDR1 is SGHVS and CDR2 FQNEAQ. The CDR3 loop is CASSSRRSNAETQYF. DNA of the CDR3: TGTGCCAGCAGCTCAAGACGGTCCAACGCGGAGACCCAGTACTTC.

The count of this clone is one. V and J are TRBV28 and TRBJ1-2, with D hard to call. The CDR3 contains 10 residues. Germline loops: CDR1 MDHEN, CDR2 SYDVKM. V gave up 5 bases and J gave up 8 bases, with 6 bases separating them. CDR3 protein: CASSRVGYTF. Here the CDR3 DNA reads TGTGCCAGCAGTCGGGTCGGCTACACCTTC.

This clone was detected once. This chain connects TRBV28 to TRBJ2-1; D is tentatively TRBD1 or TRBD2 (6 bases each). The germline CDR1 and CDR2 sequences are MDHEN and SYDVKM. CDR3 length equals 16 residues. V was shortened by 0 bases and J by 6 bases, with 15 bases between the two germline ends. CDR3 nucleotide sequence: TGTGCCAGCAGTTTATGGAGGCGGGACAAGCGCAATGAGCAGTTCTTC. This gives the protein CASSLWRRDKRNEQFF.

The V gene is TRBV19, the J gene TRBJ2-2; no definite D call. The CDR3 is 12 residues long. The V end was cut by 5 bases, the J end by 7 bases, with 8 bases between. Germline CDR1 is LNHDA and CDR2 is SQIVND (reference sequence). CDR3 nucleotides: TGTGCCAGTAGTCTTAGAGGCGGGGAGCTGTTTTTT. Translation: CASSLRGGELFF.

V is TRBV5-1 and J is TRBJ2-1, with D perhaps matching TRBD2 (5 bases). Germline-derived CDR1 and CDR2 are SGHRS and YFSETQ. The CDR3 extends over 15 amino acids. The ends were cut back, 5 bases at V and 8 bases at J, with 20 bases in the middle. CDR3 bases: TGCGCCAGCAGGCTGGACTCCCCAGTTTGGGATGAGCAGTTCTTC. Amino acid sequence: CASRLDSPVWDEQFF.

The V gene is TRBV6-6, the J gene TRBJ1-1, with TRBD1 as a possible D gene (5 bases). There are 14 residues in the CDR3. Between the trimmed V and J ends, which lost 6 bases and 3 bases, there was a span of 14 bases. The germline CDR1 and CDR2 sequences are MNHNY and SVGAGI (reference sequence). CDR3 residues: CASSLREQDTEAFF. CDR3 in DNA: TGTGCCAGCAGCTTACGGGAACAGGACACTGAAGCTTTCTTT.

The chain joins TRBV28 to TRBJ2-7, with TRBD1 matching 8 bases. From germline, CDR1 is MDHEN and CDR2 SYDVKM. There are 12 residues in the CDR3. Trimming at V came to 8 bases and at J to 3 bases, leaving 3 bases not matched to a gene. In DNA form, the CDR3 reads TGTGCCAGCGCCGGACAGGGCTACGAGCAGTACTTC. Its translation: CASAGQGYEQYF.

This rearrangement joins TRBV6-6 to TRBJ2-7; 8 bases are shared with TRBD2. V was clipped by 2 bases and J by 1 base; unmatched bases: 7. The germline V gene has CDR1 MNHNY and CDR2 SVGAGI (reference sequence). The CDR3 is 16 residues long. The DNA for the CDR3 is TGTGCCAGCAGTTACCCCGGGGGGGGTGGGTCCTACGAGCAGTACTTC. Residues: CASSYPGGGGSYEQYF.

The chain recombines TRBV5-4 with TRBJ1-1, with a tentative D call TRBD1 (6 bases). V was shortened by 1 base and J by 5 bases, with 15 bases between the two germline ends. This CDR3 spans 15 amino acids. CDR1 is SGHNT, CDR2 YYREEE, per germline (reference sequence). CDR3 sequence (DNA): TGTGCCAGCAGCTTGCAGGGGCGCAGGTGGACTGAAGCTTTCTTT. This translates into CASSLQGRRWTEAFF.

The count of this clone is one. CDR3 DNA sequence: TGTGCCTGGTCGACAGGGGGGAATTACGAGCAGTACTTC. Its translation is CAWSTGGNYEQYF. The chain links TRBV30 to TRBJ2-7; TRBD1 matches 9 bases. CDR1 is GTSNPN, CDR2 SVGIG, per germline (reference sequence). CDR3 length: 13 amino acids. Trimming at V came to 5 bases and at J to 4 bases, leaving 6 bases not matched to a gene.

The chain employs TRBV6-1 and TRBJ1-5; perhaps TRBD1 as D (5 bases). The length of the CDR3 is 14 residues. V lost 8 bases and J lost 7, with 18 bases in between. Germline-derived CDR1 and CDR2 are MNHNS and SASEGT. The CDR3 coding sequence is TGTGCCAGCTGGCCTCAGGGTGCGGGACAGCCCCAGCATTTT. Amino acids: CASWPQGAGQPQHF.

This chain uses TRBV6-5 with TRBJ2-7, with D possibly matching TRBD2 (6 bases). Trimming left V 6 bases short and J 3 bases short, with 15 bases between. This CDR3 is built from 14 residues. Looked up from germline, CDR1 is MNHEY and CDR2 is SVGAGI. The CDR3 nucleotides are TGTGCCAGCAGGGCTAGCGCTTCAAACTACGAGCAGTACTTC. The encoded protein is CASRASASNYEQYF.

This chain uses TRBV5-4 with TRBJ2-7; 7 bases align to TRBD1. V lost 4 bases and J lost 2; bases outside the gene matches: 12. CDR1 SGHNT and CDR2 YYREEE come from the germline V gene (reference sequence). The CDR3 is 16 amino acids. The CDR3, as DNA: TGTGCCAGCAGCGCCAAACGACAGGGCCCTACCTACGAGCAGTACTTC. This gives the protein CASSAKRQGPTYEQYF.

This chain connects TRBV7-2 to TRBJ1-5; 7 nucleotides line up with TRBD1. J gave up 2 bases and V 8 bases, and 3 bases lay outside the gene matches. CDR1 is SGHTA, CDR2 FQGNSA, per germline. The CDR3 contains 13 residues. CDR3 sequence: CASSDRGNQPQHF. The CDR3 nucleotides read TGTGCCAGCTCCGACAGGGGCAATCAGCCCCAGCATTTT.